This T cell receptor (beta chain) came from a study of blood T cell repertoires in COVID-19. The authors' processing: Amplification of reference gene primers provided the estimated nucleated cell counts. TCRdb's table, derived via immunoSEQ multiplex PCR, lists solely in-frame clones and lacks some. That table supplies the V and J calls and clone size; D and trimming were determined from the DNA. The sample shows roughly 350,000 clones, approximately 87% of them seen only once. This clone was seen once. V shed 0 bases and J shed 7 bases, with 10 bases lying between them. The CDR3 spans 14 residues. In germline, CDR1 is SGHNT, CDR2 YYREEE (reference sequence).

Sequenced material: peripheral blood. The V gene is TRBV5-4, the J gene TRBJ2-2; D call uncertain. The sequence was obtained from a woman aged 25 to 39 with COVID-19, enrolled during active disease. In DNA form, the CDR3 reads TGTGCCAGCAGCTTGGGTAGCTACGACGGGGAGCTGTTTTTT. Its protein is CASSLGSYDGELFF.